Listed below are T cell receptor beta chains from one sample, sequenced in a study of long-term antiretroviral therapy in people with HIV. Clones were sequenced by immunoSEQ multiplex PCR, and TCRdb holds only the in-frame ones, with some missing. The sample holds approximately 31,000 clones, about 85% seen once. The sample was unsorted PBMCs, taken 1.1 years after starting antiretroviral therapy. These receptors originate from a man aged 18 to 30 with HIV. Both conserved end residues are part of each CDR3. The order of the fields is clone size, V gene, D gene, J gene, CDR3 protein, CDR3 DNA. D genes are given only for firm matches. Size values are once, few and many counts, or a class for expanded clones, and some rows have none.

clone_size: -; v_call: TRBV2; d_call: -; j_call: TRBJ2-1; cdr3_aa: CASSPGESVQFF; cdr3_nt: TGTGCCAGCAGTCCCGGAGAAAGTGTGCAGTTCTTC
clone_size: once; v_call: TRBV30; d_call: -; j_call: TRBJ2-2; cdr3_aa: CAWSAGPGELFF; cdr3_nt: TGTGCCTGGAGTGCCGGGCCCGGGGAGCTGTTTTTT
clone_size: -; v_call: TRBV7-9; d_call: -; j_call: TRBJ2-1; cdr3_aa: CASSLVHEQFF; cdr3_nt: TGTGCCAGCAGCTTAGTCCATGAGCAGTTCTTC
clone_size: -; v_call: TRBV9; d_call: TRBD1; j_call: TRBJ1-2; cdr3_aa: CASSVDGLGTGSYTF; cdr3_nt: TGTGCCAGCAGCGTAGATGGGTTGGGGACAGGGAGCTACACCTTC
clone_size: -; v_call: TRBV7-2; d_call: -; j_call: TRBJ1-2; cdr3_aa: CASSRTGFGYTF; cdr3_nt: TGTGCCAGCAGCAGGACGGGGTTTGGCTACACCTTC
clone_size: -; v_call: TRBV28; d_call: TRBD2; j_call: TRBJ2-7; cdr3_aa: CASSYLGAGEQYF; cdr3_nt: TGTGCCAGCAGTTACCTCGGAGCGGGGGAGCAGTACTTC
clone_size: few; v_call: TRBV5-1; d_call: -; j_call: TRBJ1-2; cdr3_aa: CASSLEAGTGYTF; cdr3_nt: TGCGCCAGCAGCTTGGAGGCAGGGACTGGCTACACCTTC
clone_size: -; v_call: TRBV6-4; d_call: TRBD1; j_call: TRBJ2-3; cdr3_aa: CASSPDRGSTDTQYF; cdr3_nt: TGTGCCAGCAGCCCCGACAGGGGTTCTACAGATACGCAGTATTTT
clone_size: -; v_call: TRBV5-4; d_call: -; j_call: TRBJ2-7; cdr3_aa: CASSLVSQGDYEQYF; cdr3_nt: TGTGCCAGCAGCTTGGTATCTCAGGGTGACTACGAGCAGTACTTC
clone_size: -; v_call: TRBV10-2; d_call: -; j_call: TRBJ2-2; cdr3_aa: CASSEWRGLTGELFF; cdr3_nt: TGCGCCAGCAGTGAGTGGCGGGGGCTCACCGGGGAGCTGTTTTTT
clone_size: -; v_call: TRBV19; d_call: TRBD1; j_call: TRBJ1-6; cdr3_aa: CASSIDRGGNSPLHF; cdr3_nt: TGTGCCAGTAGTATCGACAGGGGCGGTAATTCACCCCTCCACTTT
clone_size: few; v_call: TRBV7-6; d_call: TRBD2; j_call: TRBJ2-5; cdr3_aa: CASSLAPSGGWETQYF; cdr3_nt: TGTGCCAGCAGCTTAGCCCCCAGCGGGGGCTGGGAGACCCAGTACTTC
clone_size: -; v_call: TRBV9; d_call: TRBD1; j_call: TRBJ1-2; cdr3_aa: CASSHGQGDYGYTF; cdr3_nt: TGTGCCAGCAGCCACGGACAGGGGGACTATGGCTACACCTTC
clone_size: -; v_call: TRBV7-3; d_call: -; j_call: TRBJ1-2; cdr3_aa: CASSPVAGPNYGYTF; cdr3_nt: TGTGCCAGCAGCCCCGTGGCAGGCCCAAACTATGGCTACACCTTC
clone_size: -; v_call: TRBV10-3; d_call: -; j_call: TRBJ2-5; cdr3_aa: CAISGKIQETQYF; cdr3_nt: TGTGCCATCAGTGGAAAGATACAAGAGACCCAGTACTTC
clone_size: -; v_call: TRBV19; d_call: TRBD1; j_call: TRBJ2-3; cdr3_aa: CASSIAGGTDTQYF; cdr3_nt: TGTGCCAGTAGTATCGCAGGGGGTACAGATACGCAGTATTTT
clone_size: once; v_call: TRBV5-6; d_call: -; j_call: TRBJ1-1; cdr3_aa: CASSLRGGTDTEAFF; cdr3_nt: TGTGCCAGCAGCTTGAGGGGGGGCACGGACACTGAAGCTTTCTTT
clone_size: -; v_call: TRBV5-1; d_call: TRBD2; j_call: TRBJ2-3; cdr3_aa: CASSLALASGRPSTDTQYF; cdr3_nt: TGCGCCAGCAGCTTGGCTCTGGCTAGCGGGAGGCCTAGCACAGATACGCAGTATTTT
clone_size: -; v_call: TRBV6-5; d_call: TRBD1; j_call: TRBJ2-7; cdr3_aa: CASSYSKQGSYEQYF; cdr3_nt: TGTGCCAGCAGTTACTCGAAACAGGGGTCCTACGAGCAGTACTTC
clone_size: -; v_call: TRBV19; d_call: -; j_call: TRBJ1-1; cdr3_aa: CASSVRGLLNTEAFF; cdr3_nt: TGTGCCAGTAGTGTCCGGGGCCTTCTGAACACTGAAGCTTTCTTT
clone_size: -; v_call: TRBV10-2; d_call: -; j_call: TRBJ2-1; cdr3_aa: CATGGGLEGNFNEQFF; cdr3_nt: TGCGCCACCGGAGGCGGTTTAGAGGGGAATTTCAATGAGCAGTTCTTC
clone_size: -; v_call: TRBV15; d_call: -; j_call: TRBJ2-7; cdr3_aa: CATENRDSYEQYF; cdr3_nt: TGTGCCACCGAAAACAGGGACTCCTACGAGCAGTACTTC
clone_size: -; v_call: TRBV2; d_call: -; j_call: TRBJ1-1; cdr3_aa: CASSAPGQEGRLNTEAFF; cdr3_nt: TGTGCCAGCAGTGCCCCCGGGCAGGAAGGACGGCTGAACACTGAAGCTTTCTTT
clone_size: -; v_call: TRBV29-1; d_call: -; j_call: TRBJ1-1; cdr3_aa: CSGYRVPMNTEAFF; cdr3_nt: TGCAGCGGGTACAGGGTCCCAATGAACACTGAAGCTTTCTTT
clone_size: -; v_call: TRBV5-1; d_call: TRBD2; j_call: TRBJ2-1; cdr3_aa: CASSLLAGASGGSEQFF; cdr3_nt: TGCGCCAGCAGCTTGCTAGCCGGGGCTAGCGGGGGAAGTGAGCAGTTCTTC
clone_size: few; v_call: TRBV7-2; d_call: -; j_call: TRBJ1-2; cdr3_aa: CASSPARRLNYGYTF; cdr3_nt: TGTGCCAGCAGCCCGGCCCGGAGGCTGAACTATGGCTACACCTTC
clone_size: few; v_call: TRBV19; d_call: TRBD1; j_call: TRBJ2-5; cdr3_aa: CASSAPGQQETQYF; cdr3_nt: TGTGCCAGTAGTGCCCCGGGACAGCAAGAGACCCAGTACTTC
clone_size: -; v_call: TRBV19; d_call: TRBD2; j_call: TRBJ2-1; cdr3_aa: CASSEIRGGSSYNEQFF; cdr3_nt: TGTGCCAGTAGTGAGATCCGCGGGGGGAGCTCCTACAATGAGCAGTTCTTC
clone_size: -; v_call: TRBV5-1; d_call: -; j_call: TRBJ1-1; cdr3_aa: CASSFGTENTEAFF; cdr3_nt: TGCGCCAGCAGCTTTGGGACTGAGAACACTGAAGCTTTCTTT
clone_size: -; v_call: TRBV28; d_call: -; j_call: TRBJ2-2; cdr3_aa: CASSLRRDLGTGELFF; cdr3_nt: TGTGCCAGCAGTCTTAGACGGGACCTAGGGACCGGGGAGCTGTTTTTT
clone_size: -; v_call: TRBV1; d_call: -; j_call: TRBJ1-1; cdr3_aa: CTSSLYRGGRAGANTEAFF; cdr3_nt: TGCACCAGCAGTCTATACCGAGGGGGCCGGGCGGGGGCTAACACTGAAGCTTTCTTT
clone_size: few; v_call: TRBV2; d_call: -; j_call: TRBJ2-2; cdr3_aa: CASTAAPTGELFF; cdr3_nt: TGTGCCAGCACGGCAGCCCCCACCGGGGAGCTGTTTTTT
clone_size: -; v_call: TRBV11-1; d_call: -; j_call: TRBJ2-7; cdr3_aa: CASSLAGIGSYEQYF; cdr3_nt: TGTGCCAGCAGCTTAGCCGGCATCGGTTCCTACGAGCAGTACTTC
clone_size: -; v_call: TRBV15; d_call: TRBD1; j_call: TRBJ2-2; cdr3_aa: CATSRDRGRTGELFF; cdr3_nt: TGTGCCACCAGCAGGGACAGGGGAAGGACCGGGGAGCTGTTTTTT
clone_size: -; v_call: TRBV25-1; d_call: TRBD1; j_call: TRBJ2-1; cdr3_aa: CASSPGQGDYNEQFF; cdr3_nt: TGTGCCAGCAGTCCGGGACAGGGAGATTACAATGAGCAGTTCTTC
clone_size: -; v_call: TRBV4-3; d_call: TRBD1; j_call: TRBJ2-7; cdr3_aa: CASSQGLGQVSYEQYF; cdr3_nt: TGCGCCAGCAGCCAAGGTTTGGGACAGGTCTCCTACGAGCAGTACTTC
clone_size: -; v_call: TRBV27; d_call: -; j_call: TRBJ1-1; cdr3_aa: CASSLNLLGTEAFF; cdr3_nt: TGTGCCAGCAGTTTAAACCTGCTTGGCACTGAAGCTTTCTTT
clone_size: -; v_call: TRBV18; d_call: -; j_call: TRBJ1-6; cdr3_aa: CASSPQGVGSYNSPLHF; cdr3_nt: TGTGCCAGCTCACCACAAGGGGTAGGGTCCTATAATTCACCCCTCCACTTT
clone_size: -; v_call: TRBV15; d_call: -; j_call: TRBJ2-1; cdr3_aa: CATSTSGTEQFF; cdr3_nt: TGTGCCACCAGCACATCCGGGACTGAGCAGTTCTTC
clone_size: -; v_call: TRBV13; d_call: TRBD1; j_call: TRBJ2-1; cdr3_aa: CASSAGTGGNNEQFF; cdr3_nt: TGTGCCAGCAGCGCCGGGACAGGGGGCAACAATGAGCAGTTCTTC
clone_size: -; v_call: TRBV29-1; d_call: TRBD1; j_call: TRBJ2-1; cdr3_aa: CSVRTGAFNEQFF; cdr3_nt: TGCAGCGTAAGGACAGGGGCTTTCAATGAGCAGTTCTTC
clone_size: -; v_call: TRBV7-3; d_call: TRBD2; j_call: TRBJ2-2; cdr3_aa: CASSLDVTSDTGELFF; cdr3_nt: TGTGCCAGCAGCTTAGATGTGACTAGCGACACCGGGGAGCTGTTTTTT
clone_size: -; v_call: TRBV7-2; d_call: -; j_call: TRBJ2-7; cdr3_aa: CASSLNFHEQYF; cdr3_nt: TGTGCCAGCAGCTTAAATTTCCACGAGCAGTACTTC
clone_size: -; v_call: TRBV5-1; d_call: -; j_call: TRBJ1-1; cdr3_aa: CASSLGGGAGNTEAFF; cdr3_nt: TGCGCCAGCAGCCTTGGGGGTGGGGCTGGAAACACTGAAGCTTTCTTT
clone_size: -; v_call: TRBV5-1; d_call: -; j_call: TRBJ1-1; cdr3_aa: CASSQQGRRTEAFF; cdr3_nt: TGCGCCAGCAGCCAACAGGGAAGGAGAACTGAAGCTTTCTTT
clone_size: once; v_call: TRBV27; d_call: -; j_call: TRBJ2-1; cdr3_aa: CASSQGSSYNEQFF; cdr3_nt: TGTGCCAGCAGTCAGGGGAGCTCCTACAATGAGCAGTTCTTC
clone_size: -; v_call: TRBV6-5; d_call: -; j_call: TRBJ1-3; cdr3_aa: CASSYSPGNTIYF; cdr3_nt: TGTGCCAGCAGTTACTCTCCTGGAAACACCATATATTTT
clone_size: -; v_call: TRBV4-1; d_call: TRBD2; j_call: TRBJ2-1; cdr3_aa: CASSQSSGSSYNEQFF; cdr3_nt: TGCGCCAGCAGCCAAAGTAGCGGGAGCTCCTACAATGAGCAGTTCTTC
clone_size: -; v_call: TRBV6-1; d_call: -; j_call: TRBJ2-7; cdr3_aa: CASSEAYGSYEQYF; cdr3_nt: TGTGCCAGCAGTGAAGCGTACGGGTCCTACGAGCAGTACTTC
clone_size: -; v_call: TRBV27; d_call: TRBD1; j_call: TRBJ1-5; cdr3_aa: CASSPTGGTQPQHF; cdr3_nt: TGTGCCAGCAGTCCAACAGGGGGCACCCAGCCCCAGCATTTT
clone_size: -; v_call: TRBV27; d_call: TRBD2; j_call: TRBJ2-2; cdr3_aa: CASRAGANTGELFF; cdr3_nt: TGTGCCAGCAGAGCGGGAGCGAACACCGGGGAGCTGTTTTTT